This T cell receptor beta chain was retrieved from a study of blood T cell repertoires in COVID-19. The CDR3 runs 15 residues. The V and J ends lost 6 bases and 3 bases respectively, with 18 bases between them. Germline-derived CDR1 and CDR2 are SQVTM and ANQGSEA. The assay was immunoSEQ multiplex PCR, and TCRdb's table has in-frame clones only and misses some. Of a few hundred thousand clones in the sample, about four fifths were seen once. Specimen: peripheral blood. The chain employs TRBV29-1 and TRBJ1-5, with D maybe TRBD1 (6 bases). The sequence came from a woman aged 18-30 years with acute or convalescent COVID-19. The CDR3 nucleotides read TGCAGCGTCGGGGACATCCCTTGGTCCAATCAGCCCCAGCATTTT. This encodes CSVGDIPWSNQPQHF.